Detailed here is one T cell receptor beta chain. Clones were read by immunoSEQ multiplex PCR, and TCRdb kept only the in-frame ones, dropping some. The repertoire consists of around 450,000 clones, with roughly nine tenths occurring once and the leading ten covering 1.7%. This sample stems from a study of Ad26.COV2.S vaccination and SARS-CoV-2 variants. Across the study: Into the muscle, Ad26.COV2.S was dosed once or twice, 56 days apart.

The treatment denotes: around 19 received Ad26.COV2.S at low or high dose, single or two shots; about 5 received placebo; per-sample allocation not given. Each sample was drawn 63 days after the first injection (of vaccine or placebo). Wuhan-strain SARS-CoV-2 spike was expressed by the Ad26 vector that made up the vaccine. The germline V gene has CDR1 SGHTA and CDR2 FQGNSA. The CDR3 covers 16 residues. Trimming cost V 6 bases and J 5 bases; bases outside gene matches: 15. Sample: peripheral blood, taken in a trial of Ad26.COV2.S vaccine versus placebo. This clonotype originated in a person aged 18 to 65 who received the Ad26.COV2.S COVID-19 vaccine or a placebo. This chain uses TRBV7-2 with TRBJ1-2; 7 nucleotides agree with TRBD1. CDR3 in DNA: TGTGCCAGCAGACGTCTCCCGGGACAGCTAAGATATGGCTACACCTTC. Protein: CASRRLPGQLRYGYTF.